These 4 T cell receptor beta chains originate from one sample sequenced in a study of spatial heterogeneity in lung cancer. Time point denoted: sample taken at primary tumor resection. No antigen has been assigned to these receptors. In TCRdb, the 5' RACE reads were re-called with MiXCR into one record per CDR3 protein. Of approximately 20,000 distinct CDR3 sequences in the sample, approximately 3% were seen once. Study-wide findings and caveats: For expanded intratumoral alpha and beta TCRs, counts tracked tumor mutation counts.

Sequences were derived from lung tumor tissue, sampled at surgery. These receptors were taken from a male donor with early-stage non-small cell lung cancer.

This clonotype was seen many times. This chain connects TRBV12-3 or TRBV12-4 to TRBJ1-1, with D possibly being TRBD1 (6 bases). V lost 5 bases and J 1 base, leaving 14 bases between the germline ends. The CDR3 consists of 15 residues. In nucleotides, the CDR3 is TGTGCCAGCAGTCCGCTGACAGGTTGGAACACTGAAGCTTTCTTT. As protein: CASSPLTGWNTEAFF.

This clonotype was recorded many times. This rearrangement joins TRBV6-2 or TRBV6-3 to TRBJ2-7; D gene uncertain. V was shortened by 2 bases and J by 6 bases, with 17 bases between the two germline ends. Germline V CDR1 and CDR2: MNHEY, SVGEGT. The CDR3 is made up of 15 amino acids. The CDR3 reads CASSYPDGRKAEQYF. The CDR3 coding sequence is TGTGCCAGCAGTTACCCGGACGGGCGTAAGGCCGAGCAGTACTTC.

This clonotype showed up many times. The chain joins TRBV14 to TRBJ2-5, with D hard to call. This CDR3 has 13 amino acids. Trimming took 4 bases from V and 2 from J, leaving 8 bases between them. Germline V gene sequence: CDR1 SGHDN, CDR2 FVKESK. As DNA, the CDR3 is TGTGCCAGCAGCCTCCCTAGTCAAGAGACCCAGTACTTC. Its translation is CASSLPSQETQYF.

This clonotype was seen at least ten times. The V and J genes are TRBV3-1 and TRBJ2-2, with 7 nucleotides matching TRBD1. Germline V gene lookup returns CDR1 LGHDT and CDR2 YNNKEL (reference sequence). Trimming took 3 bases from V and 2 from J; bases not matched to a gene: 6. This CDR3 is 16 amino acids long. The CDR3 sequence is CASSHPTGINTGELFF. CDR3 DNA sequence: TGTGCCAGCAGCCACCCGACAGGGATTAACACCGGGGAGCTGTTTTTT.